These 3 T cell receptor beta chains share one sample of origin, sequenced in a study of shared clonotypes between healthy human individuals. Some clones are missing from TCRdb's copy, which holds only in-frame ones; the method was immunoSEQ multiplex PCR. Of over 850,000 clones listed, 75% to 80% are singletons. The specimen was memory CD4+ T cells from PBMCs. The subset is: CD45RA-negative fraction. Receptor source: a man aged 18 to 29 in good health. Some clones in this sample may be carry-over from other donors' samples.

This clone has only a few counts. The CDR3 region is CASSPSRGHRQQFF. DNA for the CDR3: TGTGCCAGCAGTCCATCCCGGGGCCACCGGCAGCAGTTCTTC. This chain uses TRBV27 with TRBJ2-1; either TRBD1 or TRBD2 may fit D (5 bases each). The CDR3 length is 14 residues. Germline-derived CDR1 and CDR2 are MNHEY and SMNVEV (reference sequence). Deletions cut 5 bases from V and 11 bases from J, with 19 bases between.

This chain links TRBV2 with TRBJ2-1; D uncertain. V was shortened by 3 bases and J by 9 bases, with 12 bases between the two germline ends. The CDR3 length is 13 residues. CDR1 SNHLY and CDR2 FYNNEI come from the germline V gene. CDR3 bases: TGTGCCAGCAGTGAGCTGGTACTTGGTGAGCAGTTCTTC. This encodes CASSELVLGEQFF.

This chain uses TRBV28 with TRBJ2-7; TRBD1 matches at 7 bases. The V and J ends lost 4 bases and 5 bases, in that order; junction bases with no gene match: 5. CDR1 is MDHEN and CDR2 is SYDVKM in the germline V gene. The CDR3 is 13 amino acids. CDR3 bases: TGTGCCAGCAGTTCGACAGGGTTAGACGAGCAGTACTTC. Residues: CASSSTGLDEQYF.